The entry below gives a single TCR beta chain sequence along with its context. Its matching antigen is unknown. Template switching added a universal primer binding site, and final cDNA carried unique molecular identifiers. In TCRdb, the 5' RACE reads were re-called with MiXCR into one record per CDR3 protein. The table lists under 350,000 distinct CDR3 sequences, 8% to 9.5% of them singletons. This sample is drawn from a study of identical twins. The study, taken as a whole, reports: Recombination models fit unrelated individuals' TCR alpha sharing but underestimated twins'. Instead of following the same donors, the conclusions were based on cross-sectional statistical analysis. Insertions were reduced in abundant cord blood beta clonotypes but not in memory repertoires.

Germline V lookup: CDR1 SGDLS, CDR2 YYNGEE. Losses at the gene ends were 4 bases for V and 4 bases for J; bases not matched to a gene: 5. The CDR3 extends over 14 amino acids. These data were also reused for a study on yellow fever vaccine responses in identical twins.

The rearrangement uses TRBV9 and TRBJ2-3; 8 bases agree with TRBD1. Sequencing input: CD8+ T cells sorted from blood. This clonotype was obtained from a woman aged 18 to 35 in good health. CDR3 sequence (DNA): TGTGCCAGCAGCCCAGGGGGCGCCTCAGATACGCAGTATTTT. It codes for CASSPGGASDTQYF.